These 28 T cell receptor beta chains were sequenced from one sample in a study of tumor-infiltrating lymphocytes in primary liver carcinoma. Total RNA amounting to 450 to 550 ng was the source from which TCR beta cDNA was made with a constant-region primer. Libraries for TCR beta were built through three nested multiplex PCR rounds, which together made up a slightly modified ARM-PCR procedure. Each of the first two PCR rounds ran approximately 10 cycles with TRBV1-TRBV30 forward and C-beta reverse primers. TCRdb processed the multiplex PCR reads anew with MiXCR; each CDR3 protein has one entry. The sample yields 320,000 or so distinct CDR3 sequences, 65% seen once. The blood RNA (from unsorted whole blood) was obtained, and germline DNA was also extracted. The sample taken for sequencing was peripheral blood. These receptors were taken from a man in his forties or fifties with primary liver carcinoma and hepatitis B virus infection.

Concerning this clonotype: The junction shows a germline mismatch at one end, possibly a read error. The DNA for the CDR3 is TGCGCCAACAGCTCCTCCGGGGGGCCAGAGACCCAGTACTTC. Amino acids: CANSSSGGPETQYF. This chain joins TRBV5-1 and TRBJ2-5; a possible D gene is TRBD2 (7 bases). CDR1 and CDR2 from the germline V gene are SGHRS and YFSETQ. This CDR3 is 14 amino acids long.

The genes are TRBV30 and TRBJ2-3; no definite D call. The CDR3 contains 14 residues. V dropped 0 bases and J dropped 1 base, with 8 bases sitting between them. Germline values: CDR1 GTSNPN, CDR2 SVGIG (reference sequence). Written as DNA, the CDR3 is TGTGCCTGGAGTGTTGGTGGGCGCACAGATACGCAGTATTTT. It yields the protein CAWSVGGRTDTQYF.

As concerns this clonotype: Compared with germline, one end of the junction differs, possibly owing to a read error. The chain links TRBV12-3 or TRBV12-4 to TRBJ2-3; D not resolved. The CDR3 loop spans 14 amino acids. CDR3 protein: CVSSFGLAADTQYF. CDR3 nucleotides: TGTGTCAGCAGTTTTGGCCTGGCGGCAGATACGCAGTATTTT.

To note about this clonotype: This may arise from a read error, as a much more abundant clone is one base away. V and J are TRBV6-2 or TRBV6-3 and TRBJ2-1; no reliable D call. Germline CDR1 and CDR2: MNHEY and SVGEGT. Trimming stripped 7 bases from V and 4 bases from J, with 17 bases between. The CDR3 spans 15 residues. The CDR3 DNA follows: TGTGCCAGCACCACCCCTGGGGTTTTATACAATGAGCAGTTCTTC. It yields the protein CASTTPGVLYNEQFF.

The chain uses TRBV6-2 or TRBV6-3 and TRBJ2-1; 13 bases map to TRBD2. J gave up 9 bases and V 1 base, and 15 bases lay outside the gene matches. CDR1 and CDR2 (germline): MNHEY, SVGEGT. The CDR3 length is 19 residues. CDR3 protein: CASSYFTFRTSGGMGEQFF. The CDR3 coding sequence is TGTGCCAGCAGTTACTTCACCTTCCGGACTAGCGGGGGAATGGGTGAGCAGTTCTTC.

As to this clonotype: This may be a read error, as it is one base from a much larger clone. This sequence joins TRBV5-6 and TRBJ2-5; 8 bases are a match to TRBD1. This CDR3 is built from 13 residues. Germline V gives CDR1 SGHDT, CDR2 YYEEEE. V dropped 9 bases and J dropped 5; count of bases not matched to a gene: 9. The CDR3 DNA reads TGTGCCAACAGGGGGGACCAAAGGGAGACCCAGTACTTC. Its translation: CANRGDQRETQYF.

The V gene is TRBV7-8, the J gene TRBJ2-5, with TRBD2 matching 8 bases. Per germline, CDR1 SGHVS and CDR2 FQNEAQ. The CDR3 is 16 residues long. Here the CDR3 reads CVSSLLGGSGMKTQYF. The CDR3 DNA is TGTGTTAGCAGCCTGTTAGGAGGTAGCGGGATGAAGACCCAGTACTTC.

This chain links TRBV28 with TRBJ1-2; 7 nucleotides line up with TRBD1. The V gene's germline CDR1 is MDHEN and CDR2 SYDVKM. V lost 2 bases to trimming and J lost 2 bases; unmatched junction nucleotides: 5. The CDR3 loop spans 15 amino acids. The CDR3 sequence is CASSLIDRVNYGYTF. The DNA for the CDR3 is TGTGCCAGCAGTTTAATCGACAGGGTCAACTATGGCTACACCTTC.

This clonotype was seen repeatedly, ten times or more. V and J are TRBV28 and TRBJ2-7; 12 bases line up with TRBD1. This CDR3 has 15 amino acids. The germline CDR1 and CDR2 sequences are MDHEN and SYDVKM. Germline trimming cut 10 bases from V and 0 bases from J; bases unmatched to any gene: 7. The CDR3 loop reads CATRGTGGDSYEQYF. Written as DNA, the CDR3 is TGTGCCACTAGGGGGACAGGGGGCGACTCCTACGAGCAGTACTTC.

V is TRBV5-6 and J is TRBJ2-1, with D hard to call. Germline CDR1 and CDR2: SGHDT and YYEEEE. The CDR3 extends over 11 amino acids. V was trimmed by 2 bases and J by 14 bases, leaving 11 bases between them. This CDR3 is CASSLTRTEFF. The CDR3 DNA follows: TGTGCCAGCAGCTTAACCCGAACGGAGTTCTTC.

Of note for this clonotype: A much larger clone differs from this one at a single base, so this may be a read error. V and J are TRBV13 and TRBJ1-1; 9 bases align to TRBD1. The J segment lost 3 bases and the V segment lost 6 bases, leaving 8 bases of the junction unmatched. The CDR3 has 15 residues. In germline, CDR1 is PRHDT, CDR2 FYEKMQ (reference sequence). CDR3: CASREIQGADTEAFF. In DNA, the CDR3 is TGTGCCAGCAGGGAGATACAGGGGGCTGACACTGAAGCTTTCTTT. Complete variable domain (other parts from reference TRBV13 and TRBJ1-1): AAGVIQSPRHLIKEKRETATLKCYPIPRHDTVYWYQQGPGQDPQFLISFYEKMQSDKGSIPDRFSAQQFSDYHSELNMSSLELGDSALYFCASREIQGADTEAFFGQGTRLTVV.

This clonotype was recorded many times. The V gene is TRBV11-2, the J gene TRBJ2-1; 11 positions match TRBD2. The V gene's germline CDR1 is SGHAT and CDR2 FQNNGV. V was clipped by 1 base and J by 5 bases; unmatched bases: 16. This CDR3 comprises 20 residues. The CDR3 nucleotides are TGTGCCAGCAGCTTAGTCGGGGGGCGCGTTACTAGCGGGAGTAACAATGAGCAGTTCTTC. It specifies CASSLVGGRVTSGSNNEQFF.

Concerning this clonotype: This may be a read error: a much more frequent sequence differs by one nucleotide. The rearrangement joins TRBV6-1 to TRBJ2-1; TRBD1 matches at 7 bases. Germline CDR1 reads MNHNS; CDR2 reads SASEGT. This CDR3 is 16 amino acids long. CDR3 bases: TGTACCAGCAGTGAGAGGACAGGAATTGTTATGAATGAGCAGTTCTTC. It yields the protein CTSSERTGIVMNEQFF.

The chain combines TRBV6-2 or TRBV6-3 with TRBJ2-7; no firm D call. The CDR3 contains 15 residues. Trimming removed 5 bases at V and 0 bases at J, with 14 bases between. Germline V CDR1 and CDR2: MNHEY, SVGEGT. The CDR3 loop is CASSRRGASSYEQYF. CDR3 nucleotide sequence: TGTGCCAGCAGTAGACGAGGAGCGAGCTCCTACGAGCAGTACTTC.

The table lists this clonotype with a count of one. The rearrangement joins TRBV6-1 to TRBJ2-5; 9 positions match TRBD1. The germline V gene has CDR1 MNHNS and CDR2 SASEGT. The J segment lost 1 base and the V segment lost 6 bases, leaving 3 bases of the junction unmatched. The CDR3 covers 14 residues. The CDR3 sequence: CASRRTGAQETQYF. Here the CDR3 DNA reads TGTGCCAGCAGAAGGACAGGGGCCCAAGAGACCCAGTACTTC.

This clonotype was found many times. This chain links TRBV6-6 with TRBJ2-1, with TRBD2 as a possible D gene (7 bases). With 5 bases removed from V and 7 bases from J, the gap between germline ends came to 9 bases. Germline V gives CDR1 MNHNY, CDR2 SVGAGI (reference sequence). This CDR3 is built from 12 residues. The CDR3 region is CASSEGGNEQFF. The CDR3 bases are TGTGCCAGCAGTGAGGGGGGGAATGAGCAGTTCTTC.

The CDR3 is CASGDIAGHSYNEQFF. Here the CDR3 DNA reads TGTGCCAGCGGCGACATAGCGGGACACTCCTACAATGAGCAGTTCTTC. This chain uses TRBV14 with TRBJ2-1; 8 positions match TRBD2. Trimming removed 8 bases from V and 0 bases from J; junction bases left unmatched: 9. CDR1 and CDR2 (germline): SGHDN, FVKESK. CDR3 length: 16 residues.

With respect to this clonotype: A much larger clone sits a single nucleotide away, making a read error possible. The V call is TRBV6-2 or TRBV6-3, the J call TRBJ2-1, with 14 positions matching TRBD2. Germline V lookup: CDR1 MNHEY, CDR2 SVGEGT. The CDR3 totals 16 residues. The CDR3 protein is CASTGTSGSVYNEQLF. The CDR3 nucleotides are TGTGCCAGCACCGGGACTAGCGGGAGTGTCTACAATGAGCAGCTCTTC.

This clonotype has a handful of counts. In DNA, the CDR3 is TGCGCCAGCAGCCAAGATTGGAGAGAGAACACTGAAGCTTTCTTT. Its translation is CASSQDWRENTEAFF. The chain is built from TRBV4-3 and TRBJ1-1; D ambiguous. Germline loops: CDR1 LGHNA, CDR2 YSLEER. The CDR3 is 15 amino acids. V gave up 0 bases and J gave up 1 base, with 9 bases separating them.

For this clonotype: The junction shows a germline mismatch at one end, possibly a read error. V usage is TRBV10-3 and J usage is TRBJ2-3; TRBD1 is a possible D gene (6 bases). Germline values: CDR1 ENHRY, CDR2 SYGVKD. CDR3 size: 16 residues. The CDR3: CAISVSGAPWFDTRYF. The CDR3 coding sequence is TGTGCCATCAGTGTGTCAGGGGCACCCTGGTTTGATACGCGGTATTTT.

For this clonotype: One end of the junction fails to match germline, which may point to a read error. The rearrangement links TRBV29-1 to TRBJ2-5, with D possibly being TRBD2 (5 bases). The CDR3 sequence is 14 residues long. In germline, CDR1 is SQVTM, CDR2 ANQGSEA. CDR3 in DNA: TGCAGCCTTGAGGGTAGATGGGGAATCGAGACCCAGTACTTC. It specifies CSLEGRWGIETQYF.

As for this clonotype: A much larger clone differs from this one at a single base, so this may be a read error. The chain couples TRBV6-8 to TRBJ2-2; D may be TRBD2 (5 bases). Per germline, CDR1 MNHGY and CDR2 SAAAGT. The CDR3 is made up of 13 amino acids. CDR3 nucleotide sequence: TGTGTCAGCAGCCGCGACTATACCGGGGAGCTGTTTTTT. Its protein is CVSSRDYTGELFF.

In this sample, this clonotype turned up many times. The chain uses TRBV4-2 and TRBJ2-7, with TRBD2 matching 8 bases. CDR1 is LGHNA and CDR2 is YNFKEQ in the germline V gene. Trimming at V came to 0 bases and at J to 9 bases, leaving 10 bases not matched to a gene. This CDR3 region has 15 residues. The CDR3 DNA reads TGTGCCAGCAGCCAAGATACGAGCGGGAGTAAGTTGCAGTACTTC. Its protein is CASSQDTSGSKLQYF.

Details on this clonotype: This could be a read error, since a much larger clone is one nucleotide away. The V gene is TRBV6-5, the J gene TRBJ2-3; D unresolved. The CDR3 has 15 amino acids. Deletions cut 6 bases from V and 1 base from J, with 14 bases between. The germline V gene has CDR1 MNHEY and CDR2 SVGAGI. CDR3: CASSYLTGRTDTQYF. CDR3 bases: TGTGCCAGCAGCTACCTTACCGGCCGCACAGATACGCAGTATTTT.

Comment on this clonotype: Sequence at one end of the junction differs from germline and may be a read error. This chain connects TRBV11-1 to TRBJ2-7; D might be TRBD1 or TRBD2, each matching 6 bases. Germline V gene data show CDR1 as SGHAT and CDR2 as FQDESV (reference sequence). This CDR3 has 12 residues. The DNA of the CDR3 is TGTGCTAGCAGCTTAGGGGGGACCGAGCAGTACTTC. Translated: CASSLGGTEQYF.

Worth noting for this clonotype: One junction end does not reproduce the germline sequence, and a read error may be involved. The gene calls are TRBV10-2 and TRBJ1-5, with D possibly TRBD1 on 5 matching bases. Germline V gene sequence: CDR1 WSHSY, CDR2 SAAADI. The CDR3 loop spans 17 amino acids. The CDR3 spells CASSESIGTGVNKPQQF. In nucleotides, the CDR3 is TGCGCCAGCAGTGAGTCGATAGGGACCGGAGTCAATAAGCCCCAGCAATTT.

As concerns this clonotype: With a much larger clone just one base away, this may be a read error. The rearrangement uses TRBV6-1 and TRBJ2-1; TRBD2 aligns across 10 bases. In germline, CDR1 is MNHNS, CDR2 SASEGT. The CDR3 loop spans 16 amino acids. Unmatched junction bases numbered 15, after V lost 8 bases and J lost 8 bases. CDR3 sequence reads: CASSRGGTSEYDEQFF. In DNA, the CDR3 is TGTGCCAGCTCAAGGGGCGGGACTAGCGAATACGATGAGCAGTTCTTC.

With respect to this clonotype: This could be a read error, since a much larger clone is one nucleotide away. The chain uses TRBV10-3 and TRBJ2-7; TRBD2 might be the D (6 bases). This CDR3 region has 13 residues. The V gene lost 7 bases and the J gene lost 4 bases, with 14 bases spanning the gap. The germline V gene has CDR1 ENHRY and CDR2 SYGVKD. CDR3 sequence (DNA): TGTGCCATCATAGCGGACACCAGATACGAGCAGTACTTC. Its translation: CAIIADTRYEQYF.